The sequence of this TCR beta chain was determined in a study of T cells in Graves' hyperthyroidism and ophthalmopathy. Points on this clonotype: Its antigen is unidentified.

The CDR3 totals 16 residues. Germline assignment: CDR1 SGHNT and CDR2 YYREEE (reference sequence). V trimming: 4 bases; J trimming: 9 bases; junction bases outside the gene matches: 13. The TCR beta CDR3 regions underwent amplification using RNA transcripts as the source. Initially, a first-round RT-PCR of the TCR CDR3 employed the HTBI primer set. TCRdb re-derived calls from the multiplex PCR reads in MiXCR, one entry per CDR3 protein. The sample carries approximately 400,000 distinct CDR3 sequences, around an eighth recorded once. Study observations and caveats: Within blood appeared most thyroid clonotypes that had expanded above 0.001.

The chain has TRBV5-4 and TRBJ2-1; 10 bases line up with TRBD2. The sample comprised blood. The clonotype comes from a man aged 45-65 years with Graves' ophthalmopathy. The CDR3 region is CASSTPSGSGWGEQFF. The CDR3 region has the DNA TGTGCCAGCAGCACCCCTAGCGGGAGTGGGTGGGGTGAGCAGTTCTTC. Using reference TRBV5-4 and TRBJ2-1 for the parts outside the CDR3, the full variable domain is ETGVTQSPTHLIKTRGQQVTLRCSSQSGHNTVSWYQQALGQGPQFIFQYYREEENGRGNFPPRFSGLQFPNYSSELNVNALELDDSALYLCASSTPSGSGWGEQFFGPGTRLTVL.